The next 18 T cell receptor beta chains were all read from a single sample in a study of T-cell memory formation after mild COVID-19. TCRdb used MiXCR to reprocess the 5' RACE reads, holding one entry per CDR3 protein. The repertoire holds about 430,000 distinct CDR3 sequences, with 20% to 25% as singletons. Sequencing used PBMCs or a T cell subset sorted from them (not recorded which). Every receptor here comes from an adult woman who had mild COVID-19 (a few samples of this study predate the infection). Cell type and time point are not known.

This clonotype was counted only a few times. The rearrangement links TRBV6-6 to TRBJ1-5; D not resolved. Germline V lookup: CDR1 MNHNY, CDR2 SVGAGI (reference sequence). V was shortened by 8 bases and J by 1 base, with 15 bases between the two germline ends. This CDR3 has 15 residues. CDR3 sequence (DNA): TGTGCCAGCCACCGTGGTTCGGGGAGCAATCAGCCCCAGCATTTT. Translated, it gives CASHRGSGSNQPQHF.

The CDR3 sequence: CRLGGSGSPLHF. The CDR3 DNA is TGCAGACTGGGGGGGTCAGGTTCACCCCTCCACTTT. V gene TRBV20-1 combines with J gene TRBJ1-6; D may be TRBD1 (5 bases). Germline V gene lookup returns CDR1 DFQATT and CDR2 SNEGSKA (reference sequence). This CDR3 comprises 12 residues.

This chain connects TRBV5-1 to TRBJ2-7; weak D call: TRBD2 (6 bases). Trimming removed 4 bases from V and 6 bases from J, with 11 bases in between. The CDR3 has 12 amino acids. CDR1 is SGHRS, CDR2 YFSETQ, per germline. The CDR3 sequence is CASSPGTCEQYF. CDR3 DNA sequence: TGCGCCAGCAGCCCCGGGACTTGCGAGCAGTACTTC.

The V call is TRBV5-1, the J call TRBJ2-7; D ambiguous. Trimming stripped 0 bases from V and 2 bases from J, with 12 bases between. CDR3 length: 15 residues. In germline, CDR1 is SGHRS, CDR2 YFSETQ. CDR3: CASSLGLASTYEQYF. In nucleotides, the CDR3 is TGCGCCAGCAGCTTGGGCTTGGCGTCCACCTACGAGCAGTACTTC. The full variable domain, its missing parts supplied by reference TRBV5-1 and TRBJ2-7, is KAGVTQTPRYLIKTRGQQVTLSCSPISGHRSVSWYQQTPGQGLQFLFEYFSETQRNKGNFPGRFSGRQFSNSRSEMNVSTLELGDSALYLCASSLGLASTYEQYFGPGTRLTVT.

The chain is built from TRBV7-2 and TRBJ1-2; no firm D call. In germline, CDR1 is SGHTA, CDR2 FQGNSA. The CDR3 consists of 16 residues. V gave up 2 bases and J gave up 2 bases, with 15 bases separating them. CDR3 nucleotide sequence: TGTGCCAGCAGCTTATTGTCTGGCAGGAGCAACTATGGCTACACCTTC. This sequence encodes CASSLLSGRSNYGYTF.

In its sample, this clonotype was seen a few times. The chain is built from TRBV7-9 and TRBJ2-3, with D uncertain. The CDR3 runs 14 residues. The germline V gene encodes CDR1 SEHNR and CDR2 FQNEAQ (reference sequence). The germline V and J ends were trimmed by 1 base and 1 base, with 6 bases remaining between them. CDR3 region: CASSLESGTDTQYF. CDR3 nucleotides: TGTGCCAGCAGCTTAGAGAGCGGCACAGATACGCAGTATTTT.

The chain has TRBV7-2 and TRBJ1-6; D remains unclear. This CDR3 has 14 residues. CDR1 SGHTA and CDR2 FQGNSA come from the germline V gene. Trimming took 5 bases from V and 6 from J, leaving 11 bases between them. CDR3 loop: CASSQTGINSPLHF. The CDR3 coding sequence is TGTGCCAGCAGCCAAACGGGAATTAATTCACCCCTCCACTTT.

This clonotype was picked up a small number of times. This rearrangement joins TRBV9 to TRBJ2-2; TRBD1 agrees at 11 bases. The CDR3 loop spans 15 amino acids. The V gene's germline CDR1 is SGDLS and CDR2 YYNGEE. The ends lost 3 bases at V and 7 bases at J; junction bases unmatched: 5. The chain's CDR3 is CASSEGQGENGELFF. The CDR3 DNA reads as TGTGCCAGCAGCGAGGGACAGGGGGAAAACGGGGAGCTGTTTTTT.

The chain couples TRBV15 to TRBJ2-3, with 9 bases that match TRBD1. This CDR3 is built from 14 residues. Germline V gene sequence: CDR1 LNHNV, CDR2 YYDKDF (reference sequence). The V and J ends lost 4 bases and 5 bases, in that order; junction bases with no gene match: 4. The CDR3 region is CATSTGQGRDTQYF. The CDR3 DNA sequence: TGTGCCACCAGCACCGGACAGGGGAGAGATACGCAGTATTTT. Looking up the rest from reference TRBV15 and TRBJ2-3 gives the full variable domain: DAMVIQNPRYQVTQFGKPVTLSCSQTLNHNVMYWYQQKSSQAPKLLFHYYDKDFNNEADTPDNFQSRRPNTSFCFLDIRSPGLGDTAMYLCATSTGQGRDTQYFGPGTRLTVL.

The rearrangement joins TRBV15 to TRBJ2-7; 10 positions agree with TRBD1. Losses at the gene ends were 1 base for V and 5 bases for J; bases not matched to a gene: 5. The CDR3 runs to 15 residues. The germline V gene has CDR1 LNHNV and CDR2 YYDKDF (reference sequence). DNA for the CDR3: TGTGCCACCAGCAGAGCGGGACAGGGGCTCGACGAGCAGTACTTC. Protein: CATSRAGQGLDEQYF.

This clonotype came up a few times. This rearrangement joins TRBV12-3 or TRBV12-4 to TRBJ2-7, with TRBD1 identical over 11 bases. The CDR3 sequence is 15 residues long. After removal of 3 bases from V and 6 bases from J, the junction contained 7 bases not matched to a gene. The CDR3 sequence is CASSFGQGAPFEQYF. In nucleotides, the CDR3 is TGTGCCAGCAGTTTCGGACAGGGGGCGCCTTTCGAGCAGTACTTC.

The V gene is TRBV29-1, the J gene TRBJ1-2, with 7 positions matching TRBD1. Unmatched junction bases numbered 7, after V lost 6 bases and J lost 3 bases. CDR3 length equals 13 residues. CDR1 is SQVTM, CDR2 ANQGSEA, per germline. CDR3 protein: CSVWDSRYYGYTF. DNA for the CDR3: TGCAGCGTATGGGACAGCAGATACTATGGCTACACCTTC.

This clonotype has only a few counts. This chain joins TRBV5-1 and TRBJ2-1, with 8 positions matching TRBD2. The CDR3 contains 15 residues. The J segment lost 4 bases and the V segment lost 4 bases, leaving 7 bases of the junction unmatched. Germline loops: CDR1 SGHRS, CDR2 YFSETQ. The CDR3 loop is CASSLLAEGYNEQFF. In nucleotides, the CDR3 is TGCGCCAGCAGCCTACTAGCGGAGGGGTACAATGAGCAGTTCTTC.

A few counts support this clonotype. This rearrangement joins TRBV2 to TRBJ1-1, with TRBD1 matching 7 bases. This CDR3 spans 12 amino acids. CDR1 SNHLY and CDR2 FYNNEI come from the germline V gene. Unmatched junction bases numbered 7, after V lost 6 bases and J lost 9 bases. The CDR3 loop is CASRPDRAKAFF. Written as DNA, the CDR3 is TGTGCCAGCAGGCCTGACAGGGCCAAAGCTTTCTTT. Supplemented by reference TRBV2 and TRBJ1-1, the full variable domain reads EPEVTQTPSHQVTQMGQEVILRCVPISNHLYFYWYRQILGQKVEFLVSFYNNEISEKSEIFDDQFSVERPDGSNFTLKIRSTKLEDSAMYFCASRPDRAKAFFGQGTRLTVV.

The sample holds a few counts of this clonotype. The chain combines TRBV7-3 with TRBJ2-3; TRBD2 matches at 8 bases. The CDR3 runs 15 residues. Losses at the gene ends were 5 bases for V and 2 bases for J; bases not matched to a gene: 6. The germline V gene encodes CDR1 SGHTA and CDR2 FQGTGA. The CDR3 DNA reads as TGTGCCAGCAGCGATGTTAGCGGGACCACAGATACGCAGTATTTT. Translating it yields CASSDVSGTTDTQYF. The full variable domain, with the rest looked up from reference TRBV7-3 and TRBJ2-3, is GAGVSQTPSNKVTEKGKYVELRCDPISGHTALYWYRQSLGQGPEFLIYFQGTGAADDSGLPNDRFFAVRPEGSVSTLKIQRTERGDSAVYLCASSDVSGTTDTQYFGPGTRLTVL.

This chain links TRBV21-1 with TRBJ2-7; whether TRBD1, the table's D call, matches the DNA was not checked. TRBV21-1 corresponds to a pseudogene. The CDR3 length is 16 residues. In DNA, the CDR3 is TGTGCCAGCAGCAAATTTACCCCGGGGGTTGGGTACGAGCAGTACTTC. This translates into CASSKFTPGVGYEQYF.

As regards this clonotype: One end of the junction fails to match germline, which may point to a read error. This chain uses TRBV27 with TRBJ2-3, with D possibly being TRBD2 (6 bases). The CDR3 is made up of 14 amino acids. Germline V gene lookup returns CDR1 MNHEY and CDR2 SMNVEV (reference sequence). CDR3 amino acids: CDSTISGRTDTQYF. Written as DNA, the CDR3 is TGTGACAGCACCATTAGCGGACGCACAGATACGCAGTATTTT.

This clonotype was detected only a few times. The genes are TRBV7-2 and TRBJ1-2, with 9 positions matching TRBD1. J was trimmed by 4 bases and V by 5 bases; bases with no gene match: 17. Germline CDR1 reads SGHTA; CDR2 reads FQGNSA. The CDR3 is made up of 18 amino acids. DNA of the CDR3: TGTGCCAGCAGCCAAACCCGAGGGATGACAGGGGGAAGCTATGGCTACACCTTC. Amino acid sequence: CASSQTRGMTGGSYGYTF.